Below are 5 T cell receptor beta chains sequenced from a single sample in a study of TIL therapy for anti-PD-1-resistant metastatic lung cancer (dated by TCRdb to 2020 to 2023). TCR beta CDR3 regions were amplified from genomic DNA by bias-controlled multiplex PCR with the immunoSEQ v3 hsTCRB kit. What TCRdb holds here is the immuneACCESS table cut down to in-frame rearrangements. Part of the clones is not present; checked against another copy, under half of the missing clones reflect an unresolved V gene, and the others are unexplained. This sample lists 50,000 to 70,000 clones; 75% to 90% were detected once. The top ten clonotypes cover approximately 3% of the sample. The sample's time point label is to be understood as: pre-treatment sample, taken before nivolumab and TIL therapy. Sequenced here: blood, sampled at baseline. Source of these receptors: a person aged 25 to 80 with non-small cell lung cancer.

The genes are TRBV6-5 and TRBJ2-7, with a possible D match to TRBD1 (6 bases). V lost 2 bases to trimming and J lost 2 bases, with 13 bases between them. This CDR3 region has 15 residues. Looked up from germline, CDR1 is MNHEY and CDR2 is SVGAGI. DNA for the CDR3: TGTGCCAGCAGTTACGATTGGGACAAGGCCTACGAGCAGTACTTC. This translates into CASSYDWDKAYEQYF.

In its sample, this clone was seen a few times. The V gene is TRBV18, the J gene TRBJ1-2; 7 positions agree with TRBD1. This CDR3 comprises 13 residues. Germline V gene data show CDR1 as KGHSH and CDR2 as LQKENI. Trimming cost V 6 bases and J 6 bases; bases outside gene matches: 7. The CDR3 loop reads CASSFDRADGYTF. The CDR3, as DNA: TGTGCCAGCTCTTTCGACAGGGCTGATGGCTACACCTTC.

The chain recombines TRBV9 with TRBJ2-1; TRBD2 matches 8 bases. V lost 4 bases and J lost 7; bases outside the gene matches: 19. CDR1 is SGDLS and CDR2 is YYNGEE in the germline V gene. The CDR3 is 18 residues long. CDR3 sequence: CASSSTDPRGGRRNEQFF. The CDR3 DNA sequence: TGTGCCAGCAGCTCAACAGACCCTCGGGGCGGGAGGAGGAATGAGCAGTTCTTC.

The chain joins TRBV9 to TRBJ1-6; unclear D gene. The CDR3 is 16 residues long. V was clipped by 5 bases and J by 0 bases, with 12 bases between them. Germline values: CDR1 SGDLS, CDR2 YYNGEE. DNA for the CDR3: TGTGCCAGCAGTAAAGACGGGTCCTCCTATAATTCACCCCTCCACTTT. Its translation is CASSKDGSSYNSPLHF.

The chain uses TRBV9 and TRBJ1-1, with D unclear. This CDR3 has 12 residues. With 3 bases removed from V and 5 bases from J, the gap between germline ends came to 8 bases. The germline V gene has CDR1 SGDLS and CDR2 YYNGEE. The CDR3 coding sequence is TGTGCCAGCAGCGCAACAGATACTGAAGCTTTCTTT. Translating it yields CASSATDTEAFF.